Sequencing of this T cell receptor (beta chain) was carried out in a study of blood T cell repertoires in COVID-19. TCRdb's copy holds only in-frame clones and misses some; the assay was immunoSEQ multiplex PCR. Of over 150,000 clones in the sample, around 82% are singletons; the top ten hold roughly 0.62%. Seattle cases were enrolled at active infection and followed longitudinally. This CDR3 region has 15 residues. Germline V lookup: CDR1 SGHTA, CDR2 FQGNSA. V shed 5 bases and J 4 bases; nucleotides not matched to a gene: 7. The sequence came from a man aged 55 to 70 with COVID-19, enrolled during active disease. The gene calls are TRBV7-2 and TRBJ1-1; 10 bases match TRBD1. The sample consisted of peripheral blood. CDR3 sequence: CASSRRQGASTEAFF. CDR3 bases: TGTGCCAGCAGCCGGAGACAGGGGGCGAGCACTGAAGCTTTCTTT.